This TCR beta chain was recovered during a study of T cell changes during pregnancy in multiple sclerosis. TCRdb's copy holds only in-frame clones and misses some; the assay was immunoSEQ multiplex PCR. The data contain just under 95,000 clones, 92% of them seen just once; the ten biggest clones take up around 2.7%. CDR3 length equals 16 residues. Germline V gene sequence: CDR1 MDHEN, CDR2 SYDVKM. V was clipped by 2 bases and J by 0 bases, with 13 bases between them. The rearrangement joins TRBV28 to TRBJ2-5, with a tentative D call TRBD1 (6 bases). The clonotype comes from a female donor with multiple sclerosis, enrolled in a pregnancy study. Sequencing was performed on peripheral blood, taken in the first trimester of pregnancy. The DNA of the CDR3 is TGTGCCAGCAGTTTAAGGGGGTGGTCAAACCAAGAGACCCAGTACTTC. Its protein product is CASSLRGWSNQETQYF.